This T cell receptor (beta chain) was profiled in a study of T cell responses to AZD1222 COVID-19 vaccine. Assay used: immunoSEQ multiplex PCR; TCRdb lists only in-frame clones, some missing. The sample yields 150,000 to 200,000 clones, roughly 92% seen once. To note about this clone: Its specificity is not known.

CDR1 and CDR2 (germline): MNHEY, SMNVEV (reference sequence). This CDR3 spans 16 amino acids. The V and J ends lost 5 bases and 3 bases respectively, with 17 bases between them. Study-level points and caveats: Repertoires in all cases were sampled only once the peak T cell response had passed.

Sequenced material: peripheral blood, taken 28 days after the second AZD1222 dose. The receptor was isolated from an adult who received the AZD1222 COVID-19 vaccine. This sequence joins TRBV27 and TRBJ1-5; unclear D gene. CDR3 sequence (DNA): TGTGCCAGCAGTCCCCCGGTGAAAGGCGACAATCAGCCCCAGCATTTT. This gives the protein CASSPPVKGDNQPQHF.